The T cell receptor (beta chain) described here comes from a study of T-cell memory formation after mild COVID-19. TCRdb fed the 5' RACE reads into MiXCR, producing one record per CDR3 protein. The table includes 530,000 or so distinct CDR3 sequences, roughly 17% detected once. This clonotype was recorded a few times. The sequence came from an adult woman who had mild COVID-19 (a few samples of this study predate the infection). Cell type and time point are not known. Sequenced material: PBMCs or a T cell subset sorted from them (not recorded which).

CDR3 DNA: TGTGCCGGCGGGACAGGGGAAAGGAACACTGAAGCTTTCTTT. Its protein product is CAGGTGERNTEAFF. This rearrangement joins TRBV7-8 to TRBJ1-1, with TRBD1 identical over 10 bases. This CDR3 is built from 14 residues. From germline, CDR1 is SGHVS and CDR2 FQNEAQ. The V gene end was trimmed by 11 bases and the J gene end by 1 base; junction bases not matched to a gene: 7.